This T cell receptor (beta chain) was sequenced during a study of GPR56 and killer-like receptors on CD4 memory cells (dated by TCRdb to between 2019 and 2020). With respect to the entire study: According to the study's proposal, human CD4+ memory T-cell differentiation and cytokine production potential are marked by the progressive acquisition of KLRB1, KLRG1, GPR56 and then KLRF1. The healthy blood donors were described in the study as age-matched to the liver disease patients, whose median age was approximately 70 years.

By frequency, this clonotype is medium-sized (0.01 to 0.1%), with no count recorded. Its antigen remains unidentified. Broader findings and caveats from the paper: Rather than covering full repertoires, the diversity and similarity analyses were limited to the 100 most expanded clones in each population. The authors took the finding that clones dominating late populations 4 and 5 were also present in early populations 1 and 2 as evidence for linear differentiation. Clonal frequency was low in the marker-negative population and rose progressively along the proposed pathway, while TCRbeta diversity fell correspondingly. Overlap of TCR repertoires was observed especially between the late populations 4 and 5, and partly population 3.

Its CDR3 holds 12 amino acids, cysteine through phenylalanine. No DNA is recorded. Per the germline V gene, MNHNS is the CDR1 and SASEGT is the CDR2. Five KLR/GPR56-defined CD4+ populations were enriched by fluorescence-activated cell sorting before TCRbeta sequencing. To test a linear memory differentiation pathway, TCRbeta repertoires were sequenced from five CD4+ T-cell subsets defined by expression of KLRB1, KLRG1, GPR56 and KLRF1. TCR-sequenced cells came from peripheral blood of healthy control individuals, reported as five donors in the TCRbeta analysis figure. Heparinized peripheral blood was collected, and every sample was processed within one hour of being retrieved. Blood was diluted 1:2 in PBS, and peripheral blood mononuclear cells were then isolated from the diluted blood at room temperature by Biocoll density gradient centrifugation. Before flow sorting, freshly isolated PBMCs underwent magnetic sorting with anti-CD4 MicroBeads to enrich CD4+ T cells. A BD FACSAria II was used to sort CD4+ T cells enriched from PBMCs of healthy donors according to marker expression. For surface staining, the researchers used Miltenyi Biotec antibodies: anti-KLRB1 clone 191B8, anti-KLRF1 clone 4A4.D10 and anti-KLRG1 clone REA261.

The data were produced on an Illumina HiSeq 2500. To build sequencing libraries, a previously published PCR protocol was used to amplify the recombined TCRbeta locus. On the study's bioinformatics: Reads whose average quality score was below 30 were removed, and the reads that remained were processed with IMSEQ. Each clonotype was defined by Vbeta gene, Jbeta gene and CDR3 amino acid sequence. Repertoire overlap between populations was quantified with the Morisita-Horn index computed on the top 100 expanded clones. Renyi diversity profiles calculated on the top 100 expanded clones were used to evaluate clonal diversity. After the reads were reprocessed by TCRdb, one entry was made per CDR3 protein sequence, with no DNA. The authors' filters were not applied to this entry. The sample's table covers about 2,900 distinct CDR3 sequences. Roughly 3.2% of the sample is in the top ten clones.

This sequence uses TRBV6-1 and TRBJ1-5. This clonotype was sampled from a human donor in good health. Sample: memory CD4+ T cells from blood. The CDR3 corresponds to CASSDRPKPQHF.